This T cell receptor (beta chain) was documented in a study of blood T cell repertoires in COVID-19. About the study: Material from acute and convalescent COVID-19 was sourced from the United States, Italy and Spain.

Researchers sorted participants into cohorts using their self-reported clinical history. Sequencing used immunoSEQ multiplex PCR; TCRdb keeps in-frame clones, though not all of them. The table lists fewer than 250,000 clones, roughly 84% of them singletons. This CDR3 comprises 14 residues. CDR1 is SGHVS, CDR2 FNYEAQ, per germline. Between the trimmed V and J ends, which lost 2 bases and 1 base, there was a span of 5 bases. This sequence was found in a man aged 30-40 years in a cohort exposed to, infected with or recovered from COVID-19 (not recorded which). The V call is TRBV7-6, the J call TRBJ2-2; D is unclear. Sequencing was done on a sample of PBMCs or T cells enriched from blood (not recorded which). Here the CDR3 reads CASSLRQNTGELFF. CDR3 DNA sequence: TGTGCCAGCAGCTTAAGACAGAACACCGGGGAGCTGTTTTTT.